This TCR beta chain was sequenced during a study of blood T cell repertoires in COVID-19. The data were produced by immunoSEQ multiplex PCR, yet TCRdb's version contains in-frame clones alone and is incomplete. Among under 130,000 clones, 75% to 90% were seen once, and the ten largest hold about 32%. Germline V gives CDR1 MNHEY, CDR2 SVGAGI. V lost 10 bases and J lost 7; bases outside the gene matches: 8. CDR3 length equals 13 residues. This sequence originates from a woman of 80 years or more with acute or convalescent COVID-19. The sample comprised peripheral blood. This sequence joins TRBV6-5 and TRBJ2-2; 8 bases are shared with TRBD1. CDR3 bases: TGTGCCACCTGGGCAGGGGGCGGCGGGGAGCTGTTTTTT. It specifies CATWAGGGGELFF.